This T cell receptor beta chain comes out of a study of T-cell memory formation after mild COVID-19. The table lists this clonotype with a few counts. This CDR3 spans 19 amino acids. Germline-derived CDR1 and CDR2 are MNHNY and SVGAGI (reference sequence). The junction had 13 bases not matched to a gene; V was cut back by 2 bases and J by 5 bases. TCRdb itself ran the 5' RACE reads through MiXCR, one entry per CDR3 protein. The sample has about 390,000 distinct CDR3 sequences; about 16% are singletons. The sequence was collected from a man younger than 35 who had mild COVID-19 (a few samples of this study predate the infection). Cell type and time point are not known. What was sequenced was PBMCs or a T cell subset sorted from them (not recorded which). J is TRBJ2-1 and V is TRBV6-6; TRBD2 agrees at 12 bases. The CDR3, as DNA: TGTGCCAGCAGTTACCCACAGTCTAGCGGGGGGGAATACCACAATGAGCAGTTCTTC. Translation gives CASSYPQSSGGEYHNEQFF.